This TCR beta chain is drawn from a study of T cells after yellow fever vaccination. TCRdb ran MiXCR on the 5' RACE reads and lists one entry per CDR3 protein. The data contain a few thousand distinct CDR3 sequences, 7.6% of them singletons. Judged by abundance, this clonotype is medium-sized. J was trimmed by 7 bases and V by 6 bases; bases with no gene match: 8. Per germline, CDR1 MNHEY and CDR2 SVGAGI. This CDR3 has 15 amino acids. Whole-study results and caveats: Although the secondary response was weaker, it peaked faster, at day 5 versus 15.

The sequence came from a man aged 25-40 years who received the YFV17D yellow fever vaccine. The chain uses TRBV6-5 and TRBJ2-2; 10 nucleotides align to TRBD1. The material was PBMCs, either bulk or a sorted T-cell subset (CD4+, CD8+, memory, or dextramer-sorted; not recorded which), obtained 15 days after the yellow fever booster vaccination. The DNA for the CDR3 is TGTGCCAGCAGGATGACAGGGGGCGCCGTCGGGGAGCTGTTTTTT. Its protein is CASRMTGGAVGELFF.